This T cell receptor beta chain comes out of a study of regulatory T cells in long-lasting Graves disease. Study conclusions and caveats: Persistent Graves' patients had lower TCR diversity than newly diagnosed ones. TRBV28 was favored in persistent disease, as were TRBJ1-2 and TRBJ2-5.

Specified time point: newly diagnosed GD, antithyroid drugs for less than 3 months. Construction of the TCR library relied on RNA isolated from PBMCs. The patient group derived from an endocrinology department in Xi'an, China. The CDR3 runs 18 residues. Germline CDR1 and CDR2: MNHEY and SMNVEV (reference sequence). Trimming took 6 bases from V and 1 from J; bases not matched to a gene: 18. iRepertoire HTBI primers and Arm-PCR of CDR3 regions built TCR beta libraries. TCRdb re-called the multiplex PCR reads with MiXCR, one entry per CDR3 protein. The top ten hold 12% of the sample, which has roughly 610,000 distinct CDR3 sequences, about 16% seen once. This clonotype was found many times. Its specificity is unknown. This sample was shared with a second study, whose subject was T cells in Graves' hyperthyroidism and ophthalmopathy. That report adds: TCR CDR3 underwent first-round RT-PCR with the HTBI primer set.

The sequence derives from a man aged 18 to 29 with Graves disease. The sequencing here drew on peripheral blood mononuclear cells (PBMCs), taken at new diagnosis, from a patient treated with antithyroid drugs. V and J are TRBV27 and TRBJ2-7; 7 bases match TRBD2. The CDR3 reads CASSIKFPGTGGSYEQYF. CDR3 DNA sequence: TGTGCCAGCAGCATAAAATTTCCCGGGACGGGGGGATCCTACGAGCAGTACTTC.